This T cell receptor (beta chain) appears in the sequencing data of a study of T cell repertoires in cytomegalovirus infection. Across the study: Matching HLA type and CMV infection were both indicated by public TCR beta signatures.

V was shortened by 0 bases and J by 6 bases, with 15 bases between the two germline ends. The germline CDR1 and CDR2 sequences are DFQATT and SNEGSKA (reference sequence). The CDR3 length is 15 residues. TCRdb independently ran MiXCR on the reads; one entry per CDR3 protein. This table has 350,000 to 450,000 distinct CDR3 sequences, over 15% appearing once. The sequenced material came from PBMCs. This TCR was recovered from a human donor in good health (CMV status not recorded). Some clones in this sample may be carry-over from other donors' samples. V usage is TRBV20-1 and J usage is TRBJ2-1; TRBD2 is a possible D gene (5 bases). CDR3 loop: CSARDASQRINEQFF. CDR3 sequence (DNA): TGCAGTGCTAGAGATGCTAGCCAGAGGATCAATGAGCAGTTCTTC.